These T cell receptor beta chains were read from a single sample in a study of identical twins. One entry per CDR3 protein results from TCRdb running MiXCR on the 5' RACE reads. Among 520,000 or so distinct CDR3 sequences listed, about 20% were seen once. These same data were also listed under a study on T cells expressing NK-cell markers.

Sequencing used CD4+ T cells sorted from blood. Receptors originate from a woman aged 18-29 years in good health. Both conserved end residues are part of each CDR3. The order of the fields is J gene, V gene, clone size, D gene, CDR3 DNA, CDR3 protein. D genes are given only for firm matches. For some rows the clone size is stated as once, few or many, or as a class when expanded; others skip it.

TRBJ2-3 TRBV5-1 NA TRBD2 TGCGCCAGCAGCTTGGGGACTAGCGGTATAAACACAGATACGCAGTATTTT CASSLGTSGINTDTQYF
TRBJ2-6 TRBV11-2 NA NA TGTGCCAGCAGCTTAAAGCCGAGCTCTGGGGCCAACGTCCTGACTTTC CASSLKPSSGANVLTF
TRBJ2-1 TRBV12-5 many TRBD2 TGTGCTAGTGGTTTGGTAGAGGATGGGACTAGCTACTACAATGAGCAGTTCTTC CASGLVEDGTSYYNEQFF
TRBJ1-2 TRBV20-1 NA NA TGCAGTGCCTCCCACAGGGCCTACTATGGCTACACCTTC CSASHRAYYGYTF
TRBJ1-2 TRBV25-1 NA NA TGTGCCAGCAGCGATTCGAAACCGGGACGTAGAGCCTATGGCTACACCTTC CASSDSKPGRRAYGYTF
TRBJ1-4 TRBV13 NA NA TGTGCCAGCAGCGCCCGGCAGGGAAGGGGTAATGAAAAACTGTTTTTT CASSARQGRGNEKLFF
TRBJ1-3 TRBV7-9 many NA TGTGCCAGCGCCCTATCATCAGGGGGAAACACCATATATTTT CASALSSGGNTIYF
TRBJ2-3 TRBV20-1 few TRBD1 TGCAGTGCTGACCGGGACAGGGGAACAGATACGCAGTATTTT CSADRDRGTDTQYF
TRBJ2-7 TRBV29-1 NA NA TGCAGCGTTGCGATTAGCGGAACTTCCTACGAGCAGTACTTC CSVAISGTSYEQYF
TRBJ1-2 TRBV12-5 NA NA TGTGCTAGTGGTTTTAAGGGTGGCTACACCTTC CASGFKGGYTF
TRBJ2-4 TRBV10-3 few NA TGTGCCATCATGAGGGCGTCATCGAACATTCAGTACTTC CAIMRASSNIQYF
TRBJ2-7 TRBV7-9 few NA TGTGCCAGCAGCGTCGATCGGACAGTCTACTTC CASSVDRTVYF
TRBJ2-7 TRBV20-1 NA TRBD1 TGCAGTGCTAGAGGCCCAGGGGGCGTTTTCGAGCAGTACTTC CSARGPGGVFEQYF
TRBJ2-1 TRBV11-3 NA NA TGTGCCAGCAGCTTCACCAAGACCAGTGAGCAGTTCTTC CASSFTKTSEQFF
TRBJ1-4 TRBV9 few NA TGTGCCAGCAGCGCCGGGGCAACTAATGAAAAACTGTTTTTT CASSAGATNEKLFF
TRBJ2-5 TRBV15 NA TRBD1 TGTGCCACCAGCAGAGTGGGGACAGGGACGTCGGAGACCCAGTACTTC CATSRVGTGTSETQYF
TRBJ2-1 TRBV5-6 NA NA TGTGCCAGCAGCTTGGTTAGGACTCCTGACAGTGAGCAGTTCTTC CASSLVRTPDSEQFF
TRBJ2-7 TRBV2 NA NA TGTGCCAGCTGTGCTACCGGGTCCCTAATACTGGCAAGCTCCTACGAGCAGTACTTC CASCATGSLILASSYEQYF
TRBJ2-3 TRBV12-3/TRBV12-4 few TRBD2 TGTGCCAGCAGTTTAGCCCCTGGACTAGCGGGGGCCACAGATACGCAGTATTTT CASSLAPGLAGATDTQYF
TRBJ1-1 TRBV20-1 NA TRBD1 TGCAGTGCTGGTAGGGGGCTGTACACTGAAGCTTTCTTT CSAGRGLYTEAFF
TRBJ2-1 TRBV6-2/TRBV6-3 NA NA TGTGCCAGCAGTTACTCGGCAGGGCAACCCTACAATGAGCAGTTCTTC CASSYSAGQPYNEQFF
TRBJ2-1 TRBV27 few NA TGTGCCAGCAGCATTAGAACGGGAGCCCTCAATGAGCAGTTCTTC CASSIRTGALNEQFF
TRBJ2-1 TRBV20-1 NA TRBD2 TGCAGTGCTAGGAGGCTAGCGGGAGAAGGTCAGTTCTTC CSARRLAGEGQFF
TRBJ1-4 TRBV12-3/TRBV12-4 few NA TGTGCCAGCAGTCTCGGAGATCCCGGGTATCAGTTTTTT CASSLGDPGYQFF
TRBJ2-7 TRBV5-1 few NA TGCGCCAGCAGACCCGGGCTCACCTACGAGCAGTACTTC CASRPGLTYEQYF
TRBJ2-3 TRBV20-1 once NA TGCAGTGGAACTCCTGGCGTGTCAGATACGCAGTATTTT CSGTPGVSDTQYF
TRBJ2-3 TRBV20-1 few NA TGCGCAGGGGGGAAAACTAGCACAGATACGCAGTATTTT CAGGKTSTDTQYF
TRBJ1-1 TRBV11-3 NA NA TGTGCCAGCAGCTCCGGCCTGCAAGTGGGGACTGAAGCTTTCTTT CASSSGLQVGTEAFF
TRBJ2-7 TRBV20-1 many TRBD2 TGCAGTGCTAGGCAGGGACTAGCGGACGAGCAGTACTTC CSARQGLADEQYF
TRBJ2-7 TRBV6-5 once NA TGTGCCAGCAGTTTGAGCGGCACTGTGGACGAGCAGTACTTC CASSLSGTVDEQYF
TRBJ2-3 TRBV29-1 many NA TGCAGCGTCAGGGTCAATACGCAGTATTTT CSVRVNTQYF
TRBJ2-3 TRBV20-1 NA TRBD2 TGCAGTGCAACCCTCTTAGCGGGGGCAACCGTCAGAGATACGCAGTATTTT CSATLLAGATVRDTQYF
TRBJ1-1 TRBV20-1 NA NA TGCAGTGCTAGGGGCAGGGGAAACACTGAAGCTTTCTTT CSARGRGNTEAFF
TRBJ1-6 TRBV3-1 NA TRBD1 TGTGCCAGCAGCCAGCCATCGACAGGGTCTTATTCACCCCTCCACTTT CASSQPSTGSYSPLHF
TRBJ2-3 TRBV7-3 once NA TGTGCCAGCAGCTTATATGGGATAACGGGGCCCGGGACAGATACGCAGTATTTT CASSLYGITGPGTDTQYF
TRBJ2-5 TRBV6-2/TRBV6-3 few NA TGTGCCAGCAGTTACCGGGTGGGGGGCGTCGAGACCCAGTACTTC CASSYRVGGVETQYF
TRBJ2-5 TRBV7-9 few NA TGTGCCAGCAGCTTTAGTAGCGAGACCCAGTACTTC CASSFSSETQYF
TRBJ2-1 TRBV20-1 NA NA TGCAGTGCTAGGTATACGGGAGCCCGGAATGAGCAGTTCTTC CSARYTGARNEQFF
TRBJ2-1 TRBV6-1 few TRBD1 TGTGCCAGCAGACCCCAGGGGGCGGTCAATGAGCAGTTCTTC CASRPQGAVNEQFF
TRBJ1-1 TRBV12-3/TRBV12-4 few NA TGTGCCAGCAGTACCCGCTGGGGGTCTGGAACTGAAGCTTTCTTT CASSTRWGSGTEAFF
TRBJ2-5 TRBV7-3 NA NA TGTGCCAGCAGCCTATTGGGGCCGGGGGAGACCCAGTACTTC CASSLLGPGETQYF
TRBJ2-7 TRBV3-1 NA NA TGTGCCAGCAGCATAACAGGGCGATCCTACGAGCAGTACTTC CASSITGRSYEQYF
TRBJ2-1 TRBV20-1 NA TRBD2 TGCAGTGCGTTCTATGGGACTAGCCGAGAAAATGAGCAGTTCTTC CSAFYGTSRENEQFF
TRBJ2-3 TRBV7-2 NA NA TGTGCCAGCAGCTTAGCCTCAACTAGGGGCCTGGGGGATACGCAGTATTTT CASSLASTRGLGDTQYF
TRBJ2-2 TRBV27 few NA TGTGCCAGCAGTTTGAATGGAGGTCAGTCCGGGGAGCTGTTTTTT CASSLNGGQSGELFF
TRBJ2-7 TRBV7-8 NA NA TGTGCCAGCACCCCCCAGACAGGACGGGGCGAGCAGTACTTC CASTPQTGRGEQYF
TRBJ1-6 TRBV14 NA NA TGTGCCAGCAGCCCCCAGAGCTCCTATAATTCACCCCTCCACTTT CASSPQSSYNSPLHF
TRBJ2-7 TRBV10-3 NA NA TGTGCCATCAGTACGACAGTTTCCTACGAGCAGTACTTC CAISTTVSYEQYF
TRBJ2-7 TRBV6-1 few NA TGTGCCAGCAGTGACGTGTGGGGGGGCCTCTCCTACGAGCAGTACTTC CASSDVWGGLSYEQYF
TRBJ2-7 TRBV7-3 NA TRBD1 TGTGCCAGCAGCTCGGGACAGCCCTGGGACGAGCAGTACTTC CASSSGQPWDEQYF
TRBJ2-5 TRBV7-3 many NA TGTGCCAGCAGCCCACGGACTGGAGAGACCCAGTACTTC CASSPRTGETQYF
TRBJ2-3 TRBV20-1 many NA TGCAGTGCTAGAGGGCTCGACAATACAGATACGCAGTATTTT CSARGLDNTDTQYF
TRBJ2-7 TRBV27 NA NA TGTGCCAGCAGTTTGAGGGTCGTGGGCGAGCAGTACTTC CASSLRVVGEQYF
TRBJ1-2 TRBV10-1 few NA TGCGCCAGCAGTAATTCGGACGGCTATGGCTACACCTTC CASSNSDGYGYTF